This T cell receptor beta chain was sequenced for a study of CD8+ T cells in alopecia areata. Broader study findings: On tofacitinib, scalp and blood still held many of the expanded lesional clones. Sharing of TCR sequences between patients (possibly for HLA-related reasons) was less clear than in mice. Among the top 100, expanded CD8+ clones were significantly decreased by tofacitinib, as was scalp clonality.

A remark on this clone: No antigen is known for it.

Reverse transcription of extracted RNA yielded cDNA, which provided the sequencing template. Produced via immunoSEQ multiplex PCR; TCRdb's table is partial and in-frame only. This table holds about 270,000 clones, 60% found once. The V and J ends lost 4 bases and 6 bases, in that order; junction bases with no gene match: 5. CDR1 is GTSNPN and CDR2 is SVGIG in the germline V gene (reference sequence). The CDR3 loop spans 13 amino acids. As for treatment: oral pan-JAK inhibitor, 5-10 mg twice daily. Cell sorting was applied to PBMCs, and CD4+ and CD8+ T cells were collected. This TCR was sampled from a human donor with alopecia areata. The chain joins TRBV30 to TRBJ2-7, with TRBD1 matching over 11 bases. The sequencing here drew on CD4+ T cells sorted from blood, taken around week 53, from a patient treated with tofacitinib. CDR3 nucleotide sequence: TGTGCCTGGATTAGGACAGGGGGCGCCGAGCAGTACTTC. Its translation: CAWIRTGGAEQYF. The full variable domain, its missing parts supplied by reference TRBV30 and TRBJ2-7, is SQTIHQWPATLVQPVGSPLSLECTVEGTSNPNLYWYRQAAGRGLQLLFYSVGIGQISSEVPQNLSASRPQDRQFILSSKKLLLSDSGFYLCAWIRTGGAEQYFGPGTRLTVT.